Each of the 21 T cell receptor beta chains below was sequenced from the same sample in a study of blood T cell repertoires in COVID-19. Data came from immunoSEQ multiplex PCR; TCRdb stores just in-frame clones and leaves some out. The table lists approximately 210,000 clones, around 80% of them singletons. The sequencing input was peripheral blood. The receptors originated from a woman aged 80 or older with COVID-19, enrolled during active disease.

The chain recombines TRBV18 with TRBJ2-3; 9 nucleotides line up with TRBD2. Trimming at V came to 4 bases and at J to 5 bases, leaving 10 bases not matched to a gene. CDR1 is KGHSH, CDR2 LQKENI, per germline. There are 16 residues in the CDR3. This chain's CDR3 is CASSLSLGGGGDTQYF. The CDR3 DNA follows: TGTGCCAGCTCACTCTCTCTCGGCGGGGGGGGAGATACGCAGTATTTT. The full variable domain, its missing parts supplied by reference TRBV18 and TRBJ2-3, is NAGVMQNPRHLVRRRGQEARLRCSPMKGHSHVYWYRQLPEEGLKFMVYLQKENIIDESGMPKERFSAEFPKEGPSILRIQQVVRGDSAAYFCASSLSLGGGGDTQYFGPGTRLTVL.

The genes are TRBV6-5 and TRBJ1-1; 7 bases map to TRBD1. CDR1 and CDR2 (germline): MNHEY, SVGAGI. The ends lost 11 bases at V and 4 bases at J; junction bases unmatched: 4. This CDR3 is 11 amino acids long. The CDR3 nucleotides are TGTGCCGTTACAGGGGTCACTGAAGCTTTCTTT. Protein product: CAVTGVTEAFF.

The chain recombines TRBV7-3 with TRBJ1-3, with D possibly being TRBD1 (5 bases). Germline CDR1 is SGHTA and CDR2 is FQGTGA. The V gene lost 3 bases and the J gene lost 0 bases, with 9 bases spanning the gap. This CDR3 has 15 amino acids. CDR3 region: CASSLAGGSGNTIYF. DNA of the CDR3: TGTGCCAGCAGCTTGGCCGGGGGCTCTGGAAACACCATATATTTT.

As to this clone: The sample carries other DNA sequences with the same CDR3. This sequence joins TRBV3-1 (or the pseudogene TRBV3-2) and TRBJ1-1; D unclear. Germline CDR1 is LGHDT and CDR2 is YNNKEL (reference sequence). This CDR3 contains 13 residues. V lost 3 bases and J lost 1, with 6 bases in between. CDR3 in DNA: TGTGCCAGCAGCCAGGGCCGGAACACTGAAGCTTTCTTT. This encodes CASSQGRNTEAFF.

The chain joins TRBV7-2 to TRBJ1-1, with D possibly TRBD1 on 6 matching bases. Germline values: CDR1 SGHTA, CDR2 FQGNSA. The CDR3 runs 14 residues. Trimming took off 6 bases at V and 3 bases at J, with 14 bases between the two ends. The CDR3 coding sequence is TGTGCCAGCAGGGAGACAGGCTCTCACACTGAAGCTTTCTTT. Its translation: CASRETGSHTEAFF.

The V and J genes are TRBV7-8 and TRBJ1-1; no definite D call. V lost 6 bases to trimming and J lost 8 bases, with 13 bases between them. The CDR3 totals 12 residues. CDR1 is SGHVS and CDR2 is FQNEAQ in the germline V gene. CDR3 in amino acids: CASSRGPAEAFF. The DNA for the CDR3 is TGTGCCAGCAGTCGAGGGCCCGCAGAAGCTTTCTTT.

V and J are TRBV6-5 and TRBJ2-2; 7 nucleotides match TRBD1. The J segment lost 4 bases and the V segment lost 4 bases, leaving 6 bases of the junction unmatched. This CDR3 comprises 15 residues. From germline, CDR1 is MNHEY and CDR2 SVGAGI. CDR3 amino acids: CASSFPGQSTGELFF. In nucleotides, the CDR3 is TGTGCCAGCAGTTTTCCGGGACAGAGCACCGGGGAGCTGTTTTTT.

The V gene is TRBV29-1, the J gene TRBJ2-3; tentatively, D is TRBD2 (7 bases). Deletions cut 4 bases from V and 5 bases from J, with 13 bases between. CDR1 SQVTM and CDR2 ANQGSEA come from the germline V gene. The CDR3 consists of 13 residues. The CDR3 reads CSVGRGQGDTQYF. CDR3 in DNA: TGCAGCGTTGGGCGGGGGCAGGGAGATACGCAGTATTTT.

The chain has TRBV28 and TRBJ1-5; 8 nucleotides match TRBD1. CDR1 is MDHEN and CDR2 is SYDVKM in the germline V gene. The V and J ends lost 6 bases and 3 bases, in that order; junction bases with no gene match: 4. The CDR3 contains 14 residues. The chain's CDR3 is CASRPTGVNQPQHF. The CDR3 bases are TGTGCCAGCAGACCGACAGGGGTCAATCAGCCCCAGCATTTT.

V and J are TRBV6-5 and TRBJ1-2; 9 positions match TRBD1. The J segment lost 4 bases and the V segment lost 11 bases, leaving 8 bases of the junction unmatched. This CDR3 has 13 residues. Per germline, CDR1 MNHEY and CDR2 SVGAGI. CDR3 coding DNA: TGTGCCGCAAGGGGGACAGGGACCTATGGCTACACCTTC. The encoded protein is CAARGTGTYGYTF.

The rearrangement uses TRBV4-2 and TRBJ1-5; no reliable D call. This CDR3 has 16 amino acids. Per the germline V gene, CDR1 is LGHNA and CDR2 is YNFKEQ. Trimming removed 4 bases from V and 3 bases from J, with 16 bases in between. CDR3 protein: CASSPWAGGNNQPQHF. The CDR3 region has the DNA TGTGCCAGCAGCCCTTGGGCGGGCGGGAACAATCAGCCCCAGCATTTT.

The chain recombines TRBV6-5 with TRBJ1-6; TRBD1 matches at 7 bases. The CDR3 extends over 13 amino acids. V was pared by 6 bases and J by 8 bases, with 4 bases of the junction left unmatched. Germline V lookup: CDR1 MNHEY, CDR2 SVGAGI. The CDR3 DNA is TGTGCCAGCAGCAGGGGGGCCGATTCACCCCTCCACTTT. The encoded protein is CASSRGADSPLHF.

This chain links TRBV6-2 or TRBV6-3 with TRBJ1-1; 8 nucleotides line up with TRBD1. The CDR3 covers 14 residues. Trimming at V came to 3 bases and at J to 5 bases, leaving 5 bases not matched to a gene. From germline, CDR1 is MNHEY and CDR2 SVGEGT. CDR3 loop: CASSYQGAQTEAFF. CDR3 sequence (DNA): TGTGCCAGCAGTTATCAGGGGGCGCAGACTGAAGCTTTCTTT.

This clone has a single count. The CDR3 reads CASSPRTGGNIQYF. In DNA, the CDR3 is TGTGCCAGCAGCCCCCGGACAGGAGGAAACATTCAGTACTTC. V and J are TRBV9 and TRBJ2-4; 7 nucleotides line up with TRBD1. Per the germline V gene, CDR1 is SGDLS and CDR2 is YYNGEE. Trimming cost V 4 bases and J 6 bases; bases outside gene matches: 7. The CDR3 contains 14 residues.

The chain's CDR3 is CASSESSGNTIYF. The CDR3 DNA reads TGTGCCAGCAGCGAGAGCTCTGGAAACACCATATATTTT. The V gene is TRBV6-6, the J gene TRBJ1-3; the D is unclear. The CDR3 extends over 13 amino acids. V was trimmed by 6 bases and J by 0 bases, leaving 6 bases between them. Germline V gene data show CDR1 as MNHNY and CDR2 as SVGAGI (reference sequence).

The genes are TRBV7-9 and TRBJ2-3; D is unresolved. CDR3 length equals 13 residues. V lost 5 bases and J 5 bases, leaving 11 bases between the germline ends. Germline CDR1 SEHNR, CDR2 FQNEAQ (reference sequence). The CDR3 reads CASSPPNGDTQYF. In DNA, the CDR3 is TGTGCCAGCAGCCCCCCCAACGGAGATACGCAGTATTTT. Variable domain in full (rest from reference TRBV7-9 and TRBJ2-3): DTGVSQNPRHKITKRGQNVTFRCDPISEHNRLYWYRQTLGQGPEFLTYFQNEAQLEKSRLLSDRFSAERPKGSFSTLEIQRTEQGDSAMYLCASSPPNGDTQYFGPGTRLTVL.

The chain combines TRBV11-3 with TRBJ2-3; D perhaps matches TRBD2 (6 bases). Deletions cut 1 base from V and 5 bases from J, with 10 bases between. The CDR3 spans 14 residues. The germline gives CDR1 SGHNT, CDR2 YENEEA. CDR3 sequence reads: CASSLGGLGDTQYF. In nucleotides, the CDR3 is TGTGCCAGCAGCTTAGGGGGACTGGGAGATACGCAGTATTTT.

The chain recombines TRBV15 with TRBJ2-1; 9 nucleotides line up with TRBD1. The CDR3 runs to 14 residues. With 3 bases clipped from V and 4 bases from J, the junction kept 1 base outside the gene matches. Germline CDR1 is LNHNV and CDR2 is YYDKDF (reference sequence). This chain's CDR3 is CATSRGQGYNEQFF. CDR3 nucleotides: TGTGCCACCAGCAGGGGACAGGGATACAATGAGCAGTTCTTC.

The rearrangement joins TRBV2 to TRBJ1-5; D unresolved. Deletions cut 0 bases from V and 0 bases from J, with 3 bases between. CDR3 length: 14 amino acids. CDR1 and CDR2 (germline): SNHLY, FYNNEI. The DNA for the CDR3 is TGTGCCAGCAGTGAAGCTAATAGCAATCAGCCCCAGCATTTT. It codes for CASSEANSNQPQHF.

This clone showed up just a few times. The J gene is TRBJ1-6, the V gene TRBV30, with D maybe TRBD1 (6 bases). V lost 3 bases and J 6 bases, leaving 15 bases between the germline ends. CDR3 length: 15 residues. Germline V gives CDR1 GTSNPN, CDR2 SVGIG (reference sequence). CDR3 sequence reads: CAWSRDIRSNSPLHF. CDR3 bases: TGTGCCTGGAGCCGGGACATAAGGAGTAATTCACCCCTCCACTTT.

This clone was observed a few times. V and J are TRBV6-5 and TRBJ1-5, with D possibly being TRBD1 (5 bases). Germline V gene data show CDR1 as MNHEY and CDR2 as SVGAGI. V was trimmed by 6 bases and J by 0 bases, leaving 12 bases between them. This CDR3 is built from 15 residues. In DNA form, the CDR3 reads TGTGCCAGCAGGACAGCTTACAATAGCAATCAGCCCCAGCATTTT. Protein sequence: CASRTAYNSNQPQHF.